This T cell receptor (beta chain) emerged from a study of T cell responses to AZD1222 COVID-19 vaccine. General study findings and limits: The donor cohort was predominantly white British with a female majority, and clonal diversity may have been underestimated. Spike-specific TCR breadth and depth went up after people got two AZD1222 doses.

A note on this clone: The antigen remains undetermined.

Trimming stripped 5 bases from V and 11 bases from J, with 15 bases between. CDR1 is SGHAT, CDR2 FQNNGV, per germline. This CDR3 region has 12 residues. The protocol was immunoSEQ multiplex PCR, while the TCRdb copy is restricted to in-frame clones and leaves out a portion. The table lists under 150,000 clones, around 94% of them singletons. This sequence was found in an adult who received the AZD1222 COVID-19 vaccine. V usage is TRBV11-2 and J usage is TRBJ1-1; tentative D call: TRBD1 (6 bases). The sample consisted of peripheral blood, taken 28 days after the second AZD1222 dose. The CDR3 sequence: CASSRGGTDAFF. The CDR3, as DNA: TGTGCCAGCAGCCGGGGGGGCACCGACGCTTTCTTT. The full variable domain, rest sourced from reference TRBV11-2 and TRBJ1-1, is EAGVAQSPRYKIIEKRQSVAFWCNPISGHATLYWYQQILGQGPKLLIQFQNNGVVDDSQLPKDRFSAERLKGVDSTLKIQPAKLEDSAVYLCASSRGGTDAFFGQGTRLTVV.